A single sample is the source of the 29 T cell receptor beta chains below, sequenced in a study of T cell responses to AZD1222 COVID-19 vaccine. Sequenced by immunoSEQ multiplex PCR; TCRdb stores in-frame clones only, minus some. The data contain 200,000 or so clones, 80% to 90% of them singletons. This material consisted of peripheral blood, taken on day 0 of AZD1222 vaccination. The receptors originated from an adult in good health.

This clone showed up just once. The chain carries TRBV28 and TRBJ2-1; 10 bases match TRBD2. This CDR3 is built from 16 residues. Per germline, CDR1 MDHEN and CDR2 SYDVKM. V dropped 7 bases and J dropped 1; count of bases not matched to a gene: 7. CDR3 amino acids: CASITSGISSYNEQFF. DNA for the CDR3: TGTGCCAGCATCACTAGCGGGATTAGTTCCTACAATGAGCAGTTCTTC.

CDR3 loop: CASRGGQINEKLFF. The CDR3 region has the DNA TGTGCCAGCAGGGGGGGGCAGATTAATGAAAAACTGTTTTTT. The rearrangement links TRBV28 to TRBJ1-4, with D perhaps TRBD1 (6 bases). This CDR3 comprises 14 residues. Trimming pared 6 bases from V and 4 bases from J, leaving 12 bases between. Germline V gives CDR1 MDHEN, CDR2 SYDVKM.

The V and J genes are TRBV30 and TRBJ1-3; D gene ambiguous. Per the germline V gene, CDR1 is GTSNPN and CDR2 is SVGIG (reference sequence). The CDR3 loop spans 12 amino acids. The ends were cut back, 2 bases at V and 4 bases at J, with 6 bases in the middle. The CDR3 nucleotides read TGTGCCTGGAGTTTATCCGGAAACACCATATATTTT. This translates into CAWSLSGNTIYF.

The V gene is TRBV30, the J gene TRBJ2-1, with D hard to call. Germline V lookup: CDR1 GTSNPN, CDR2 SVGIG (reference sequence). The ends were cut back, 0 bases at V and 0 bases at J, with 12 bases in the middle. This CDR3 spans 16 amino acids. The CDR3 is CAWSVRTHISYNEQFF. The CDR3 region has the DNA TGTGCCTGGAGTGTACGTACGCATATCTCCTACAATGAGCAGTTCTTC.

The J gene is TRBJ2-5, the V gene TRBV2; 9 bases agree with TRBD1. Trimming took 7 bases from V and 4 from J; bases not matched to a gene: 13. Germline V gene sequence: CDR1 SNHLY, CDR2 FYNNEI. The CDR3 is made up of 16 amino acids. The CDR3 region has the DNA TGTGCCAGCAAAGTAGGTGCATACAGGGGGCGAGAGACCCAGTACTTC. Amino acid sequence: CASKVGAYRGRETQYF.

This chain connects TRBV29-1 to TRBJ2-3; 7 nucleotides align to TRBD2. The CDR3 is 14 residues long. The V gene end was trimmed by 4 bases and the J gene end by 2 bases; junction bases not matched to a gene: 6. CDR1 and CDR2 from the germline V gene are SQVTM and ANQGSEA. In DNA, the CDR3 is TGCAGCGTTGGACTAGCTTCTTCCACAGATACGCAGTATTTT. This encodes CSVGLASSTDTQYF.

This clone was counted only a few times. The CDR3 nucleotides read TGTGCCAGCAGTTTAGAACAGGGGGCGTGGACCGGGGAGCTGTTTTTT. It translates to CASSLEQGAWTGELFF. The rearrangement joins TRBV28 to TRBJ2-2, with 9 nucleotides matching TRBD1. Unmatched junction bases numbered 6, after V lost 2 bases and J lost 5 bases. This CDR3 comprises 16 residues. The germline gives CDR1 MDHEN, CDR2 SYDVKM.

CDR3 bases: TGTGCCAGCTCAGCCGGGACTGAATTAAACTATGGCTACACCTTC. Translating it yields CASSAGTELNYGYTF. V usage is TRBV18 and J usage is TRBJ1-2, with D perhaps matching TRBD1 (5 bases). V dropped 5 bases and J dropped 2 bases, with 15 bases sitting between them. The length of the CDR3 is 15 residues. Germline CDR1 reads KGHSH; CDR2 reads LQKENI.

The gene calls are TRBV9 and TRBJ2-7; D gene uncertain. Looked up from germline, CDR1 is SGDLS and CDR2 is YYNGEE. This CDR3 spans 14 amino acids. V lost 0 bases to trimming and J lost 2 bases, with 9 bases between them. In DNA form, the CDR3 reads TGTGCCAGCAGCGTAGGTCAGAGAGCCTACGAGCAGTACTTC. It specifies CASSVGQRAYEQYF.

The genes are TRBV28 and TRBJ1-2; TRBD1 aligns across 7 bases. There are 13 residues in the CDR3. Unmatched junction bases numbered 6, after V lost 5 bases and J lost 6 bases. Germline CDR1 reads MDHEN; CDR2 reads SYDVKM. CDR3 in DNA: TGTGCCAGCAGTGAGCCGGGACAGAATGGCTACACCTTC. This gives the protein CASSEPGQNGYTF.

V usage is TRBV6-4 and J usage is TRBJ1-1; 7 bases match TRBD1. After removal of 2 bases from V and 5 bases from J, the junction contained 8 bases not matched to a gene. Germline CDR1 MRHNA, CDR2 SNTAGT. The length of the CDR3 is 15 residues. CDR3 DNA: TGTGCCAGCAGTGACGTAGACAGGGTGGGTACTGAAGCTTTCTTT. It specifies CASSDVDRVGTEAFF.

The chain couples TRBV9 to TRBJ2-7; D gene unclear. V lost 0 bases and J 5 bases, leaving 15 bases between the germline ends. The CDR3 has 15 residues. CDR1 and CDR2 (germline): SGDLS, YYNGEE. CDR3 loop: CASSVGKAPAHEQYF. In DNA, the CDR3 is TGTGCCAGCAGCGTAGGGAAGGCCCCGGCGCACGAGCAGTACTTC.

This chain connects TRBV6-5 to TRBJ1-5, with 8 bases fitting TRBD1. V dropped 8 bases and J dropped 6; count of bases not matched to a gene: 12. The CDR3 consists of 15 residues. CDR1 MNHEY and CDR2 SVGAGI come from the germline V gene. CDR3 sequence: CASRGAGGLIQPQHF. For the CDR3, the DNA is TGTGCCAGCCGAGGGGCAGGGGGCTTGATTCAGCCCCAGCATTTT.

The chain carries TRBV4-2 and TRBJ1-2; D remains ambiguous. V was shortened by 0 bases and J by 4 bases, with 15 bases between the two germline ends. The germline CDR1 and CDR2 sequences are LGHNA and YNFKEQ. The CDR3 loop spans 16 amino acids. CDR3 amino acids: CASSQDLLRQSYGYTF. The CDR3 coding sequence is TGTGCCAGCAGCCAAGATCTATTACGGCAGAGCTATGGCTACACCTTC.

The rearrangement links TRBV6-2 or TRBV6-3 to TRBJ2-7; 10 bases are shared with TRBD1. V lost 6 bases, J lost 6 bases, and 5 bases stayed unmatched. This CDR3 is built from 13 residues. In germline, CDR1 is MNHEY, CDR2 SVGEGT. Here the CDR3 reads CASSRDRGLEQYF. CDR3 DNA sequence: TGTGCCAGCAGCCGGGACAGGGGACTCGAGCAGTACTTC.

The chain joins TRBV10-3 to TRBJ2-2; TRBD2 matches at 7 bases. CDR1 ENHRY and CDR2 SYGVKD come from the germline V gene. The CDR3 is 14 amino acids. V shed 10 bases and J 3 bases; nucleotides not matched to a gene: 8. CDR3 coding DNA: TGTGCCACCCGCGGGAGATTCGACACCGGGGAGCTGTTTTTT. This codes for CATRGRFDTGELFF.

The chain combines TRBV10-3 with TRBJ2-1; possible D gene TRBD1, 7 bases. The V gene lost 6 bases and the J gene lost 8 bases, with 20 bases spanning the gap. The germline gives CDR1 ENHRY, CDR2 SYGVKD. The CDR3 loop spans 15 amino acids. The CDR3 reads CAIRTGTERVYEQFF. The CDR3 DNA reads TGTGCCATCAGGACAGGGACGGAGCGGGTGTATGAGCAGTTCTTC.

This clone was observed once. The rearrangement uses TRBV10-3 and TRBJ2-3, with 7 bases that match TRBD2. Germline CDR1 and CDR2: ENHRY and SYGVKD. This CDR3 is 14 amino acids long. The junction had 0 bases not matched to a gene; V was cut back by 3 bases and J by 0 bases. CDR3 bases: TGTGCCATCAGTGATAGCGGGAGCACAGATACGCAGTATTTT. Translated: CAISDSGSTDTQYF.

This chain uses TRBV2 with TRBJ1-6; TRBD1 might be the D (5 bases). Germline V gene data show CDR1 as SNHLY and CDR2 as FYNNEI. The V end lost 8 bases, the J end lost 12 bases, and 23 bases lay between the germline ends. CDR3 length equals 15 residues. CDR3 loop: CASRRDGGARVPLHF. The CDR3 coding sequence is TGTGCCAGCCGTCGGGACGGTGGGGCTCGGGTACCCCTCCACTTT.

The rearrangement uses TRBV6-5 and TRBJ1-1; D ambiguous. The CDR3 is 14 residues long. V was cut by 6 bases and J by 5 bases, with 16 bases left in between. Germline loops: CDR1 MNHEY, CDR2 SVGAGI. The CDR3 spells CASRREGIRTEAFF. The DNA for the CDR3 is TGTGCCAGCAGACGGGAAGGGATTCGAACTGAAGCTTTCTTT.

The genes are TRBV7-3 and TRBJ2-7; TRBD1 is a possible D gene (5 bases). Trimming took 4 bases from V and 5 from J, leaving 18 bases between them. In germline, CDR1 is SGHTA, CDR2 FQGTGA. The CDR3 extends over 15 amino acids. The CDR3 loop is CASSSTSSQGHEQYF. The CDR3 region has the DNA TGTGCCAGCAGCTCGACTTCCTCTCAGGGCCACGAGCAGTACTTC.

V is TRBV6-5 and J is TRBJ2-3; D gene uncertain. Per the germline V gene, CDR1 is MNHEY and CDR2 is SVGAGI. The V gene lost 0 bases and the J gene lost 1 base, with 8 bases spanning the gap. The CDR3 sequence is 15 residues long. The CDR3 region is CASSYSASRTDTQYF. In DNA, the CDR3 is TGTGCCAGCAGTTACTCTGCCAGCCGCACAGATACGCAGTATTTT.

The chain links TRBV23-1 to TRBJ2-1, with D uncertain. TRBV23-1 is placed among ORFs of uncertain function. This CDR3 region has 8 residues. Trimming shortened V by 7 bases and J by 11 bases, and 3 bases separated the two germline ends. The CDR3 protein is CASTKQFF. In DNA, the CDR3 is TGCGCCAGCACGAAGCAGTTCTTC.

CDR3 amino acids: CATSDSYRGETQYF. In DNA, the CDR3 is TGTGCCACCAGTGATTCTTACAGGGGAGAGACCCAGTACTTC. J is TRBJ2-5 and V is TRBV24-1, with TRBD1 matching 7 bases. Germline CDR1 reads KGHDR; CDR2 reads SFDVKD. V shed 2 bases, J shed 4 bases, and the junction held 3 bases outside the gene matches. There are 14 residues in the CDR3.

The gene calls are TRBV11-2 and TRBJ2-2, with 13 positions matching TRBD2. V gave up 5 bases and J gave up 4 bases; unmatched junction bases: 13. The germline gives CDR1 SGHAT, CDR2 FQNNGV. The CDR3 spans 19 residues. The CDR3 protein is CASSVRLAGGGIGTGELFF. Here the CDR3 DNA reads TGTGCCAGCAGCGTGAGACTAGCGGGGGGCGGGATTGGCACCGGGGAGCTGTTTTTT.

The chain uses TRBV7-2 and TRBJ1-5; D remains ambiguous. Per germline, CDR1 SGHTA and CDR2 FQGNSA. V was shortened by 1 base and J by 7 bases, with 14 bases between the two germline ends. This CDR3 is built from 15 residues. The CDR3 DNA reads TGTGCCAGCAGCTTAGTAGAGGGATCGGGACAGCCCCAGCATTTT. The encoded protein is CASSLVEGSGQPQHF.

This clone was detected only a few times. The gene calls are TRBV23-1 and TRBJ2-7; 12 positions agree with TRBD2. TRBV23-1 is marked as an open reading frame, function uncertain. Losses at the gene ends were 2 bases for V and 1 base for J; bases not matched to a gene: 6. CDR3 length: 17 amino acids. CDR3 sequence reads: CASSQVLGLAGSYEQYF. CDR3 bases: TGCGCCAGCAGTCAAGTCCTGGGACTAGCGGGTTCCTACGAGCAGTACTTC.

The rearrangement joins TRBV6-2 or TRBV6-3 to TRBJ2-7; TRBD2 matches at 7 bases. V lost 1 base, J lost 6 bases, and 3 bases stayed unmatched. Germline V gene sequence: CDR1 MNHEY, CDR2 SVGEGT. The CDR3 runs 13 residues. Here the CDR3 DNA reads TGTGCCAGCAGTTACTTGGGGAGGGGCGAGCAGTACTTC. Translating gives CASSYLGRGEQYF.

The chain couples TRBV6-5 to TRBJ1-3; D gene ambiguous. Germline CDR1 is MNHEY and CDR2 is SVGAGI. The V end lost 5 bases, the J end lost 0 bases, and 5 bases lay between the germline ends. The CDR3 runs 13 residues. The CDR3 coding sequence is TGTGCCAGCAGTAGTCTCTCTGGAAACACCATATATTTT. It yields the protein CASSSLSGNTIYF.